This TCR beta chain appears in the sequencing data of a study of PD-1 blockade in classical Hodgkin lymphoma. Study-wide points: Before treatment, TCR diversity in newly diagnosed patients was reportedly lower than in healthy donors.

Notes on this clone: Its antigen is undetermined.

Assay used: immunoSEQ multiplex PCR; TCRdb lists only in-frame clones, some missing. The top ten hold around 0.53% of the sample, which has 20,000 to 25,000 clones, about 90% seen once. Sample time point: newly diagnosed, previously untreated cHL patient sample. Magnetic negative selection was used to purify CD4+ T cells from thawed PBMCs. This CDR3 is 14 amino acids long. With 5 bases removed from V and 4 bases from J, the gap between germline ends came to 13 bases. The J gene is TRBJ1-5, the V gene TRBV5-3, with D perhaps TRBD1 (6 bases). TRBV5-3 is labeled an ORF, and its function is uncertain. Sequencing was done on a sample of CD4+ T cells from blood. The receptor was derived from a human donor with classical Hodgkin lymphoma. DNA of the CDR3: TGTGCCAGAAGGTCAGGGGCCCAGAATCAGCCCCAGCATTTT. Translated: CARRSGAQNQPQHF.